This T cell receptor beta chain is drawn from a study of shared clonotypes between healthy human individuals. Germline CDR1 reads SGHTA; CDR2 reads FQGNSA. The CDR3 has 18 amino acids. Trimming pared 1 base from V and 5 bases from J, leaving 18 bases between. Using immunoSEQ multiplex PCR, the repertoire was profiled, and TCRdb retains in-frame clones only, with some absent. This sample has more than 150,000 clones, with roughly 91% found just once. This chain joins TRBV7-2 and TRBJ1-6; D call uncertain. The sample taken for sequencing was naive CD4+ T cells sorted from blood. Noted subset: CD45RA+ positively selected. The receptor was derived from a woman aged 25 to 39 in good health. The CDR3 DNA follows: TGTGCCAGCAGCTTAGTTCAAGGTATAGGCCGGAATAATTCACCCCTCCACTTT. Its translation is CASSLVQGIGRNNSPLHF.